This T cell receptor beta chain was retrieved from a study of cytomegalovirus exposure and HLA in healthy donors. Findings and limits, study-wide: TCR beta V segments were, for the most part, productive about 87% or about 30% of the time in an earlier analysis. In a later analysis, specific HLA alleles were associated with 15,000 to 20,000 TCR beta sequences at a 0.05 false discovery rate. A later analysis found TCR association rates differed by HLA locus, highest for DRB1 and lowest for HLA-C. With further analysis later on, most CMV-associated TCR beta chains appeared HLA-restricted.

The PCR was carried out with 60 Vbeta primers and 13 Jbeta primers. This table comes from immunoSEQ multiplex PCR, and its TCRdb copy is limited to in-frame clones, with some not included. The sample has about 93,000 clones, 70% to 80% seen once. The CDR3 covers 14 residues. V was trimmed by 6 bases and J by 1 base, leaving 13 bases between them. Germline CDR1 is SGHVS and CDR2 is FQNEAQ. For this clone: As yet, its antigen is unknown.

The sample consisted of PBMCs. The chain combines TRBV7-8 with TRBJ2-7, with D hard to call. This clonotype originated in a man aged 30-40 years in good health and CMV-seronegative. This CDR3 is CASRTEVSSYEQYF. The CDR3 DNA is TGTGCCAGCAGGACCGAGGTCTCTTCCTACGAGCAGTACTTC.